This TCR beta chain is from a study of blood T cell repertoires in COVID-19. Turning to the study itself: Sample material is recorded as cDNA or gDNA derived from T cells, B-cell-depleted T cells, or PBMCs.

The germline V gene encodes CDR1 SGHAT and CDR2 FQNNGV. This CDR3 comprises 16 residues. V lost 4 bases, J lost 2 bases, and 14 bases lay in between. Method: immunoSEQ multiplex PCR; TCRdb's copy keeps in-frame clones and lacks some. Of about 280,000 clones in the sample, 75% to 90% were seen once. The sequence derives from a woman in her 30s with acute COVID-19. Sequenced input: PBMCs or T cells enriched from blood (not recorded which). The chain joins TRBV11-2 to TRBJ2-2; possible D gene TRBD2, 5 bases. CDR3 DNA: TGTGCCAGCAGCTCGCACGCTGAGGGTAACACCGGGGAGCTGTTTTTT. Residues: CASSSHAEGNTGELFF.